This TCR beta chain was sequenced for a study of T cells after posttransplantation cyclophosphamide. Clones were read by immunoSEQ multiplex PCR, and TCRdb kept only the in-frame ones, dropping some. This repertoire holds about 30,000 clones, and none appear only once. This clone was recorded many times. The CDR3 length is 15 residues. Trimming shortened V by 4 bases and J by 0 bases, and 7 bases separated the two germline ends. The germline V gene encodes CDR1 MNHEY and CDR2 SVGAGI. This receptor was taken from a woman in her sixties or seventies in good health, CMV-negative, and a related stem cell transplant donor. The chain employs TRBV6-5 and TRBJ2-6; no clear D gene. Sequenced input: PBMCs. CDR3 bases: TGTGCCAGCAGTTCCCACTTCTCTGGGGCCAACGTCCTGACTTTC. Its protein is CASSSHFSGANVLTF.